Presented here are 14 T cell receptor beta chains from one specimen sequenced in a study of blood T cell repertoires in COVID-19. The table came from immunoSEQ multiplex PCR; TCRdb's copy has only in-frame clones and leaves some out. The top ten clones hold 3% to 3.5% of a sample with some 220,000 clones, 80% to 85% of them seen once. Sequenced: peripheral blood. All receptors come from a woman in her twenties or thirties who had recovered from COVID-19.

The chain joins TRBV5-1 to TRBJ2-6; D not resolved. CDR3 length: 13 residues. Trimming shortened V by 0 bases and J by 5 bases, and 3 bases separated the two germline ends. CDR1 SGHRS and CDR2 YFSETQ come from the germline V gene. As DNA, the CDR3 is TGCGCCAGCAGCTTGGACTGGGCCAACGTCCTGACTTTC. It encodes CASSLDWANVLTF.

The rearrangement links TRBV19 to TRBJ2-1; 15 positions match TRBD2. Germline loops: CDR1 LNHDA, CDR2 SQIVND (reference sequence). Unmatched junction bases numbered 14, after V lost 4 bases and J lost 7 bases. The CDR3 runs to 19 residues. Here the CDR3 reads CASSRAYGLAGGLGNEQFF. CDR3 in DNA: TGTGCCAGTAGTAGGGCTTACGGACTAGCGGGAGGGTTAGGAAATGAGCAGTTCTTC.

The chain links TRBV19 to TRBJ2-1, with 12 bases that match TRBD2. Trimming cost V 3 bases and J 0 bases; bases outside gene matches: 9. Germline CDR1 is LNHDA and CDR2 is SQIVND (reference sequence). The CDR3 is made up of 19 amino acids. CDR3 sequence reads: CASSIKLAGGPISYNEQFF. The CDR3 nucleotides are TGTGCCAGTAGTATTAAACTAGCGGGAGGCCCAATCTCCTACAATGAGCAGTTCTTC.

The rearrangement links TRBV6-5 to TRBJ1-2, with 9 bases that match TRBD1. Looked up from germline, CDR1 is MNHEY and CDR2 is SVGAGI. The CDR3 has 14 amino acids. V was clipped by 8 bases and J by 7 bases; unmatched bases: 11. The CDR3 reads CASEILQGAGGYTF. CDR3 coding DNA: TGTGCCAGCGAGATTCTACAGGGGGCAGGTGGCTACACCTTC.

The chain links TRBV27 to TRBJ1-3; 8 bases align to TRBD1. The CDR3 totals 17 residues. V was clipped by 0 bases and J by 0 bases; unmatched bases: 4. Germline CDR1 and CDR2: MNHEY and SMNVEV (reference sequence). The CDR3 loop reads CASSLSGTGHSGNTIYF. CDR3 nucleotide sequence: TGTGCCAGCAGTTTATCGGGGACAGGACACTCTGGAAACACCATATATTTT.

The chain carries TRBV5-1 and TRBJ2-5, with unresolved D. The CDR3 sequence is 12 residues long. Germline CDR1 reads SGHRS; CDR2 reads YFSETQ. V was trimmed by 0 bases and J by 4 bases, leaving 4 bases between them. The CDR3 nucleotides read TGCGCCAGCAGCTTGGACACAGAGACCCAGTACTTC. Protein product: CASSLDTETQYF.

The chain joins TRBV27 to TRBJ2-7; TRBD2 aligns across 7 bases. This CDR3 contains 13 residues. V trimming: 6 bases; J trimming: 4 bases; junction bases outside the gene matches: 6. Looked up from germline, CDR1 is MNHEY and CDR2 is SMNVEV (reference sequence). The CDR3 DNA is TGTGCCAGCAGGGGGGAGGGGAGGTACGAGCAGTACTTC. Amino acid sequence: CASRGEGRYEQYF.

The V call is TRBV11-2, the J call TRBJ2-2, with D tentatively TRBD1 (5 bases). Germline V gene sequence: CDR1 SGHAT, CDR2 FQNNGV. Deletions cut 5 bases from V and 0 bases from J, with 13 bases between. The CDR3 is made up of 16 amino acids. The CDR3 here is CASSRGQRPNTGELFF. For the CDR3, the DNA is TGTGCCAGCAGCAGGGGCCAGCGCCCGAACACCGGGGAGCTGTTTTTT. Full variable domain (rest looked up from reference TRBV11-2 and TRBJ2-2): EAGVAQSPRYKIIEKRQSVAFWCNPISGHATLYWYQQILGQGPKLLIQFQNNGVVDDSQLPKDRFSAERLKGVDSTLKIQPAKLEDSAVYLCASSRGQRPNTGELFFGEGSRLTVL.

The rearrangement links TRBV19 to TRBJ2-3; a weak D match, TRBD1 (6 bases). Germline lookup yields CDR1 LNHDA and CDR2 SQIVND (reference sequence). V was clipped by 7 bases and J by 2 bases, with 16 bases between them. CDR3 length: 15 residues. The CDR3 DNA follows: TGTGCCAGTAAGAGGGGCCGGACAGTCACAGATACGCAGTATTTT. Protein product: CASKRGRTVTDTQYF.

The rearrangement links TRBV10-1 to TRBJ1-1; possible D gene TRBD1, 5 bases. V was cut by 0 bases and J by 7 bases, with 12 bases left in between. The CDR3 spans 14 residues. Germline V gene data show CDR1 as WNHNN and CDR2 as SYGVQD (reference sequence). CDR3 residues: CASSESTAPVEAFF. The CDR3 DNA reads TGCGCCAGCAGTGAGTCGACAGCGCCGGTTGAAGCTTTCTTT.

This clone was seen a single time. The rearrangement joins TRBV11-2 to TRBJ2-1; 9 bases line up with TRBD2. Germline CDR1 SGHAT, CDR2 FQNNGV. Trimming cost V 3 bases and J 5 bases; bases outside gene matches: 11. The CDR3 loop spans 17 amino acids. CDR3 residues: CASSLVDLAGNDNEQFF. CDR3 coding DNA: TGTGCCAGCAGCTTGGTGGACCTAGCGGGAAATGACAATGAGCAGTTCTTC.

J is TRBJ2-1 and V is TRBV11-2; 9 nucleotides align to TRBD2. This CDR3 comprises 14 residues. Trimming cost V 1 base and J 7 bases; bases outside gene matches: 2. From germline, CDR1 is SGHAT and CDR2 FQNNGV. CDR3 region: CASSLGGRGNEQFF. The CDR3 nucleotides are TGTGCCAGCAGCTTAGGCGGGAGGGGGAATGAGCAGTTCTTC.

This chain uses TRBV29-1 with TRBJ2-3, with TRBD1 as a possible D gene (6 bases). The CDR3 length is 14 residues. With 7 bases removed from V and 2 bases from J, the gap between germline ends came to 16 bases. CDR1 SQVTM and CDR2 ANQGSEA come from the germline V gene. In DNA, the CDR3 is TGCAGCGCCACACCGACAGGCTACACAGATACGCAGTATTTT. This gives the protein CSATPTGYTDTQYF.

This clone was found once. The J gene is TRBJ2-7, the V gene TRBV5-6; 8 bases map to TRBD1. CDR3 length: 16 amino acids. Unmatched junction bases numbered 7, after V lost 1 base and J lost 1 base. CDR1 is SGHDT, CDR2 YYEEEE, per germline. DNA of the CDR3: TGTGCCAGCAGCTTGATGGACAGGGCCCTTTCCTACGAGCAGTACTTC. Protein sequence: CASSLMDRALSYEQYF. Full variable domain (rest looked up from reference TRBV5-6 and TRBJ2-7): DAGVTQSPTHLIKTRGQQVTLRCSPKSGHDTVSWYQQALGQGPQFIFQYYEEEERQRGNFPDRFSGHQFPNYSSELNVNALLLGDSALYLCASSLMDRALSYEQYFGPGTRLTVT.